One sample yielded the 26 T cell receptor beta chains listed below, sequenced in a study of Graves' ophthalmopathy and Graves' hyperthyroidism listed by TCRdb under 2018. The instrument was an Illumina HiSeq 2000. TCR beta CDR3 regions were amplified from RNA transcripts for repertoire sequencing. A first-round RT-PCR used HTBI primers with the Qiagen OneStep RT-PCR kit, followed by a second-round multiplex PCR, size selection and purification. In-frame beta chains were kept once TCRdb had trimmed the public reads at Q25 with fastp and called clones with MiXCR. Identical CDR3 protein sequences are pooled into one entry, listed with their most common genes and DNA. The sample has under 800,000 distinct CDR3 sequences on record, 20% to 25% of them singletons. The biggest ten clones account for about 6.6% of the sample. Sequencing was carried out using peripheral blood. All receptors come from a woman aged 18-35 years with stable Graves' hyperthyroidism. Some clones in this sample may be carry-over from other donors' samples. Donor details come from another sample of the same person, matched by shared clones.

This clonotype was detected many times. The chain joins TRBV3-1 to TRBJ1-2, with 7 nucleotides matching TRBD1. CDR3 length: 15 residues. Per germline, CDR1 LGHDT and CDR2 YNNKEL (reference sequence). The trim removed 0 bases at V and 9 bases at J, leaving 10 bases unmatched. CDR3 sequence: CASSQDQGGYGCYTF. The CDR3 region has the DNA TGTGCCAGCAGCCAAGATCAAGGGGGCTACGGATGCTACACCTTC. The variable domain in full, with the rest retrieved from reference TRBV3-1 and TRBJ1-2, is DTAVSQTPKYLVTQMGNDKSIKCEQNLGHDTMYWYKQDSKKFLKIMFSYNNKELIINETVPNRFSPKSPDKAHLNLHINSLELGDSAVYFCASSQDQGGYGCYTFGSGTRLTVV.

This chain joins TRBV12-3 or TRBV12-4 and TRBJ2-7; 15 bases match TRBD2. The CDR3 consists of 18 residues. The trim removed 2 bases at V and 4 bases at J, leaving 9 bases unmatched. CDR3 nucleotides: TGTGCCAGCAGTTTAAGGACTAGCGGGAGGGAATTGAGTTACGAGCAGTACTTC. Its protein is CASSLRTSGRELSYEQYF.

This clonotype was counted at least ten times. The J gene is TRBJ1-5, the V gene TRBV30; 12 nucleotides line up with TRBD1. Unmatched junction bases numbered 4, after V lost 6 bases and J lost 4 bases. CDR1 GTSNPN and CDR2 SVGIG come from the germline V gene (reference sequence). The CDR3 consists of 14 residues. The DNA for the CDR3 is TGTGCCTGCTCGGGACAGGGGGCAAATCAGCCCCAGCATTTT. Amino acids: CACSGQGANQPQHF.

A word on this clonotype: At one of its ends the junction is not consistent with the germline gene, which may arise from a read error. This sequence joins TRBV20-1 and TRBJ2-7; D not certain. This CDR3 is 14 amino acids long. Germline V lookup: CDR1 DFQATT, CDR2 SNEGSKA (reference sequence). The CDR3 DNA sequence: TGCAGTGCTAGAGATTCCGTACTTGCCTACGATCAGTACTTC. Its protein product is CSARDSVLAYDQYF.

This clonotype was recorded many times. This chain connects TRBV27 to TRBJ2-7, with D perhaps matching TRBD1 (5 bases). This CDR3 has 14 residues. V lost 1 base to trimming and J lost 5 bases, with 12 bases between them. In germline, CDR1 is MNHEY, CDR2 SMNVEV (reference sequence). CDR3 DNA sequence: TGTGCCAGCAGTTTATTCTCAGGGTCTCACGAGCAGTACTTC. Its translation: CASSLFSGSHEQYF.

This clonotype occurred many times. V and J are TRBV28 and TRBJ1-1; D is unclear. The CDR3 has 12 amino acids. V was pared by 7 bases and J by 4 bases, with 10 bases between. Germline CDR1 reads MDHEN; CDR2 reads SYDVKM. CDR3 nucleotides: TGTGCCAGCACCTTCCGAGGCACTGAAGCTTTCTTT. It specifies CASTFRGTEAFF.

The V and J genes are TRBV20-1 and TRBJ1-1; no clear D. The germline V and J ends were trimmed by 4 bases and 3 bases, with 15 bases remaining between them. This CDR3 is 14 amino acids long. Germline V lookup: CDR1 DFQATT, CDR2 SNEGSKA (reference sequence). For the CDR3, the DNA is TGCAGTGCTATGTGGAAAGGGAGGGACACTGAAGCTTTCTTT. Translation: CSAMWKGRDTEAFF.

V usage is TRBV29-1 and J usage is TRBJ2-6, with D possibly matching TRBD1 (6 bases). CDR3 length: 15 residues. Trimming removed 1 base at V and 0 bases at J, with 7 bases between. The germline V gene encodes CDR1 SQVTM and CDR2 ANQGSEA. CDR3 region: CSVEGGHSGANVLTF. The CDR3 DNA follows: TGCAGCGTTGAAGGGGGGCACTCTGGGGCCAACGTCCTGACTTTC.

This clonotype was detected many times. The gene calls are TRBV9 and TRBJ1-2; 7 nucleotides line up with TRBD1. V gave up 0 bases and J gave up 3 bases; unmatched junction bases: 11. There are 17 residues in the CDR3. Germline V gives CDR1 SGDLS, CDR2 YYNGEE. CDR3 nucleotide sequence: TGTGCCAGCAGCGTAGCTCAGGGAGGAGGGGGCTACTATGGCTACACCTTC. Its translation: CASSVAQGGGGYYGYTF.

The V call is TRBV28, the J call TRBJ2-4; D is perhaps TRBD1 (6 bases). V lost 6 bases, J lost 1 base, and 16 bases lay in between. The CDR3 has 16 residues. Per the germline V gene, CDR1 is MDHEN and CDR2 is SYDVKM. As DNA, the CDR3 is TGTGCCAGCAGGGACTTCCAGGGGTCTGCCAAAAACATTCAGTACTTC. It specifies CASRDFQGSAKNIQYF. Based on the CDR3 plus reference TRBV28 and TRBJ2-4, the full variable domain is DVKVTQSSRYLVKRTGEKVFLECVQDMDHENMFWYRQDPGLGLRLIYFSYDVKMKEKGDIPEGYSVSREKKERFSLILESASTNQTSMYLCASRDFQGSAKNIQYFGAGTRLSVL.

This clonotype was counted between two and nine times. This sequence joins TRBV3-1 and TRBJ1-5, with no clear D. V lost 0 bases and J lost 3, with 9 bases in between. Germline V gene sequence: CDR1 LGHDT, CDR2 YNNKEL (reference sequence). The CDR3 runs to 15 residues. CDR3 bases: TGTGCCAGCAGCCAAGAAACTGGGTCCAATCAGCCCCAGCATTTT. Its translation is CASSQETGSNQPQHF.

Turning to this clonotype: One junction end does not reproduce the germline sequence, and a read error may be involved. The chain's CDR3 is CASSSQGRNSF. The CDR3 DNA is TGTGCCAGCAGTTCCCAGGGGAGGAACTCCTTC. This sequence joins TRBV28 and TRBJ1-2; maybe TRBD1 (6 bases). The CDR3 spans 11 residues. Germline loops: CDR1 MDHEN, CDR2 SYDVKM.

This clonotype has more than one count but fewer than ten. The V and J genes are TRBV20-1 and TRBJ2-7; D not resolved. This CDR3 comprises 12 residues. Germline-derived CDR1 and CDR2 are DFQATT and SNEGSKA (reference sequence). V was cut by 5 bases and J by 1 base, with 9 bases left in between. The CDR3 DNA reads TGCAGTGCTTCGACGGATTCCTACGAGCAGTACTTC. Protein: CSASTDSYEQYF.

This clonotype has a count of ten or more. The V and J genes are TRBV6-1 and TRBJ1-2; 8 bases agree with TRBD1. Germline trimming cut 4 bases from V and 6 bases from J; bases unmatched to any gene: 7. The CDR3 sequence is 14 residues long. Germline CDR1 is MNHNS and CDR2 is SASEGT. This CDR3 is CASSARGQGHGYTF. CDR3 in DNA: TGTGCCAGCAGTGCCCGAGGACAGGGCCATGGCTACACCTTC.

This clonotype appeared many times. The chain joins TRBV6-1 to TRBJ1-1; D remains unclear. CDR1 and CDR2 from the germline V gene are MNHNS and SASEGT. The CDR3 loop spans 14 amino acids. The V end was cut by 4 bases, the J end by 0 bases, with 9 bases between. The CDR3 reads CASSVTRVNTEAFF. Written as DNA, the CDR3 is TGTGCCAGCAGTGTAACAAGGGTGAACACTGAAGCTTTCTTT.

The chain employs TRBV18 and TRBJ1-1; 8 nucleotides match TRBD1. This CDR3 region has 16 residues. V lost 3 bases to trimming and J lost 4 bases; unmatched junction nucleotides: 10. The germline gives CDR1 KGHSH, CDR2 LQKENI. The CDR3 loop is CASSPTTGAHPTEAFF. The DNA for the CDR3 is TGTGCCAGCTCACCGACGACAGGGGCGCATCCCACTGAAGCTTTCTTT.

This clonotype was recorded at least ten times. The chain uses TRBV7-9 and TRBJ1-2; D is unresolved. The V gene lost 5 bases and the J gene lost 8 bases, with 9 bases spanning the gap. The germline CDR1 and CDR2 sequences are SEHNR and FQNEAQ (reference sequence). This CDR3 is built from 11 residues. CDR3 loop: CASSALVGYTF. The CDR3 DNA reads as TGTGCCAGCAGCGCCCTTGTGGGCTACACCTTC.

This clonotype has just a few counts. This chain links TRBV11-2 with TRBJ2-4; D might be TRBD1 (6 bases). Between the trimmed V and J ends, which lost 1 base and 0 bases, there was a span of 16 bases. The CDR3 length is 18 residues. CDR1 and CDR2 from the germline V gene are SGHAT and FQNNGV. CDR3 DNA sequence: TGTGCCAGCAGCTTAGTGGGGGACACCCAGATAGCCAAAAACATTCAGTACTTC. This gives the protein CASSLVGDTQIAKNIQYF. The complete variable domain, with remaining parts taken from reference TRBV11-2 and TRBJ2-4, reads EAGVAQSPRYKIIEKRQSVAFWCNPISGHATLYWYQQILGQGPKLLIQFQNNGVVDDSQLPKDRFSAERLKGVDSTLKIQPAKLEDSAVYLCASSLVGDTQIAKNIQYFGAGTRLSVL.

This clonotype was counted many times. The J gene is TRBJ1-1, the V gene TRBV14; D is perhaps TRBD1 (6 bases). V was cut by 3 bases and J by 7 bases, with 12 bases left in between. This CDR3 is built from 13 residues. The germline V gene has CDR1 SGHDN and CDR2 FVKESK. CDR3 in amino acids: CASSHPGHREAFF. CDR3 nucleotide sequence: TGTGCCAGCAGCCATCCGGGACACCGTGAAGCTTTCTTT.

At least ten counts were recorded for this clonotype. V is TRBV11-2 and J is TRBJ2-5; 11 bases align to TRBD2. CDR1 is SGHAT and CDR2 is FQNNGV in the germline V gene. Trimming at V came to 5 bases and at J to 0 bases, leaving 14 bases not matched to a gene. The CDR3 is 19 amino acids. The CDR3 sequence is CASSPLPTSGAQYQETQYF. The CDR3 DNA sequence: TGTGCCAGCAGCCCGCTCCCGACTAGCGGGGCTCAGTACCAAGAGACCCAGTACTTC. The whole variable domain, remainder taken from reference TRBV11-2 and TRBJ2-5, is EAGVAQSPRYKIIEKRQSVAFWCNPISGHATLYWYQQILGQGPKLLIQFQNNGVVDDSQLPKDRFSAERLKGVDSTLKIQPAKLEDSAVYLCASSPLPTSGAQYQETQYFGPGTRLLVL.

The sample holds a few counts of this clonotype. The V and J genes are TRBV15 and TRBJ2-7; tentatively, D is TRBD1 (6 bases). Germline assignment: CDR1 LNHNV and CDR2 YYDKDF (reference sequence). The V end lost 5 bases, the J end lost 2 bases, and 10 bases lay between the germline ends. The length of the CDR3 is 13 residues. The CDR3 loop is CATSRDIPYEQYF. DNA for the CDR3: TGTGCCACCAGCCGGGACATACCCTACGAGCAGTACTTC. The whole variable domain, filled in from reference TRBV15 and TRBJ2-7, reads DAMVIQNPRYQVTQFGKPVTLSCSQTLNHNVMYWYQQKSSQAPKLLFHYYDKDFNNEADTPDNFQSRRPNTSFCFLDIRSPGLGDTAMYLCATSRDIPYEQYFGPGTRLTVT.

This clonotype showed up many times. CDR3 bases: TGTGCCGTTATGGACGGAGAGTATTCACCCCTCCACTTT. It specifies CAVMDGEYSPLHF. This chain uses TRBV6-1 with TRBJ1-6; D is unresolved. Trimming removed 11 bases from V and 8 bases from J, with 16 bases in between. Germline lookup yields CDR1 MNHNS and CDR2 SASEGT. This CDR3 comprises 13 residues.

The V and J genes are TRBV6-4 and TRBJ1-5; no clear D gene. CDR1 MRHNA and CDR2 SNTAGT come from the germline V gene. Trimming left V 9 bases short and J 2 bases short, with 17 bases between. CDR3 length: 15 residues. CDR3 in DNA: TGTGCCAGAATCCCCCCTTCTTGTGGCAATCAGCCCCAGCATTTT. Its translation: CARIPPSCGNQPQHF.

The table lists this clonotype with many counts. The chain employs TRBV4-1 and TRBJ1-1; D not certain. The CDR3 runs to 17 residues. V shed 5 bases and J shed 5 bases, with 24 bases lying between them. Germline CDR1 and CDR2: MGHRA and YSYEKL. The CDR3 bases are TGCGCCAGCAGCTACAAGATCAACCGGGCCCAAAAGACTGAAGCTTTCTTT. Protein: CASSYKINRAQKTEAFF.

This clonotype was found many times. J is TRBJ1-1 and V is TRBV19; tentative D call: TRBD1 (6 bases). The CDR3 loop spans 15 amino acids. V lost 10 bases, J lost 4 bases, and 22 bases lay in between. In germline, CDR1 is LNHDA, CDR2 SQIVND (reference sequence). The CDR3 region has the DNA TGTGCCACCTCAATAAAACAGGGTCTCGGCACTGAAGCTTTCTTT. Its protein product is CATSIKQGLGTEAFF. Complete variable domain (other parts from reference TRBV19 and TRBJ1-1): DGGITQSPKYLFRKEGQNVTLSCEQNLNHDAMYWYRQDPGQGLRLIYYSQIVNDFQKGDIAEGYSVSREKKESFPLTVTSAQKNPTAFYLCATSIKQGLGTEAFFGQGTRLTVV.

This clonotype has at least ten counts. The gene calls are TRBV27 and TRBJ2-7; no firm D call. Germline CDR1 and CDR2: MNHEY and SMNVEV (reference sequence). V was trimmed by 4 bases and J by 3 bases, leaving 10 bases between them. This CDR3 region has 13 residues. CDR3 sequence (DNA): TGTGCCAGCAGTTCCCTACTCCTCTACGAGCAGTACTTC. It yields the protein CASSSLLLYEQYF.